The present TCR beta chain was sequenced within a study of blood T cell repertoires in COVID-19. Study in general: Samples came from the United States, Italy and Spain, spanning acute and convalescent COVID-19. T cells, B-cell-depleted T cells, or PBMCs supplied cDNA or gDNA.

As originally analysed: Quantification of nucleated cells was approximated via reference gene primer amplification. Assay used: immunoSEQ multiplex PCR; TCRdb lists only in-frame clones, some missing. The V and J calls and clone size are taken from that table; D and trimming were inferred from the DNA. The sample holds under 200,000 clones, 80% to 85% seen once. The receptor was isolated from a woman aged 60-75 years with acute or convalescent COVID-19. Sequencing was carried out using peripheral blood.

This CDR3 is CASSSGCEDGYTF. CDR3 sequence (DNA): TGTGCCAGCAGCTCAGGGTGTGAGGATGGCTACACCTTC. The V call is TRBV12-1, the J call TRBJ1-2; TRBD1, the table's D call, lacks a check against the DNA. TRBV12-1 is annotated as a pseudogene. CDR3 length equals 13 residues.